The present entry profiles one T cell receptor (beta chain) with its context. This sample was included in a study of blood T cell repertoires in COVID-19. Across the whole study: Specimens from acute and convalescent COVID-19 originated in the United States, Italy and Spain. Sample material is recorded as cDNA or gDNA derived from T cells, B-cell-depleted T cells, or PBMCs.

V lost 0 bases to trimming and J lost 1 base, with 13 bases between them. The germline CDR1 and CDR2 sequences are SGHNT and YYREEE (reference sequence). There are 16 residues in the CDR3. Data came from immunoSEQ multiplex PCR; TCRdb stores just in-frame clones and leaves some out. Of about 440,000 clones listed, roughly 91% are singletons. Two negative PCRs, clearance, or symptom resolution characterized the recovered Cohort 3 donors. The sample comprised PBMCs or T cells enriched from blood (not recorded which). The chain joins TRBV5-4 to TRBJ1-1; D is undetermined. The receptor comes from a young man who had recovered from COVID-19. The CDR3 sequence: CASSLGGGWTNTEAFF. Here the CDR3 DNA reads TGTGCCAGCAGCTTGGGGGGAGGATGGACGAACACTGAAGCTTTCTTT. Together with reference TRBV5-4 and TRBJ1-1, the CDR3 gives the full variable domain: ETGVTQSPTHLIKTRGQQVTLRCSSQSGHNTVSWYQQALGQGPQFIFQYYREEENGRGNFPPRFSGLQFPNYSSELNVNALELDDSALYLCASSLGGGWTNTEAFFGQGTRLTVV.